This T cell receptor (beta chain) was sequenced for a study of T cells in Graves' hyperthyroidism and ophthalmopathy. Overall study results and limits: Most thyroid clonotypes that were expanded above 0.001 also turned up in blood.

The authors took PBMCs from 10 ml fresh peripheral blood. Amplified regions were TCR beta CDR3 sequences from RNA transcripts. An initial round of RT-PCR targeting the TCR CDR3 relied on the HTBI primer set. TCRdb used MiXCR to reprocess the multiplex PCR reads, holding one entry per CDR3 protein. The table has approximately 600,000 distinct CDR3 sequences, approximately 15% seen once; the top ten hold around 5.4%. A word on this clonotype: Its antigen is not known. One end of the junction varies from germline; a read error may be responsible.

The CDR3 spans 16 residues. Germline V gene data show CDR1 as KGHSH and CDR2 as LQKENI. The chain couples TRBV18 to TRBJ2-5, with 7 bases identical to TRBD2. The receptor comes from a woman younger than 45 with Graves' hyperthyroidism that later progressed to Graves' ophthalmopathy. The sequenced sample consisted of blood. In DNA form, the CDR3 reads TGTCCCAGCTCACGGACCACAACTAGCGCCCGCATGACCCAGTACTTC. It is translated as CPSSRTTTSARMTQYF.